This T cell receptor (beta chain) was found in a study of cytotoxic CD8 clonotypes in ibrutinib-treated CLL. Whole-study context: After median roughly 68 months, roughly 14 stayed in remission, around twelve progressed; responses roughly 25 partial, 2 complete. Timing of response sample collection was a median roughly twelve months after treatment start, with a range of 6 to 36. The study recorded mean values of approximately 260,000 productive templates and 80,000 to 100,000 productive rearrangements per sample.

Produced via immunoSEQ multiplex PCR; TCRdb's table is partial and in-frame only. The data show roughly 58,000 clones, 54% seen once. There are 14 residues in the CDR3. V was clipped by 1 base and J by 4 bases, with 10 bases between them. The germline gives CDR1 LNHDA, CDR2 SQIVND (reference sequence). V gene TRBV19 combines with J gene TRBJ1-1, with D unresolved. This clonotype originated in a human donor with chronic lymphocytic leukemia. The specimen comprised PBMCs, sampled at disease progression, from a patient treated with ibrutinib. The CDR3 DNA is TGTGCCAGTAGTATAGTGAGCTCAGGCACTGAAGCTTTCTTT. The encoded protein is CASSIVSSGTEAFF.